Listed here are 10 T cell receptor beta chains from one sample, sequenced in a study of blood T cells in healthy people across ages. Primers used in a second PCR of about 7 to 11 cycles were a sample-barcoded 5' primer and a J-beta primer mix. TCRdb passed the 5' RACE reads through MiXCR, listing each CDR3 protein once. Among fewer than 800,000 distinct CDR3 sequences listed, roughly 32% were seen once. Sequenced: blood. Receptor source: a woman of 80 years or more in good health.

This clonotype was seen many times. The chain carries TRBV12-3 or TRBV12-4 and TRBJ2-1, with a tentative D call TRBD1 (5 bases). This CDR3 is 15 amino acids long. The V end was cut by 3 bases, the J end by 2 bases, with 11 bases between. CDR3 protein: CASSFSGKAYNEQFF. The CDR3, as DNA: TGTGCCAGCAGTTTCTCAGGGAAAGCCTACAATGAGCAGTTCTTC.

This clonotype came up many times. The rearrangement uses TRBV20-1 and TRBJ2-7; D possibly uses TRBD1 or TRBD2 (5 bases each). The CDR3 extends over 13 amino acids. Per the germline V gene, CDR1 is DFQATT and CDR2 is SNEGSKA (reference sequence). Trimming removed 5 bases from V and 0 bases from J, with 11 bases in between. CDR3 protein: CSARPGTSYEQYF. The CDR3, as DNA: TGCAGTGCTCGGCCAGGGACCTCCTACGAGCAGTACTTC.

The table lists this clonotype with many counts. V is TRBV27 and J is TRBJ2-5; D tentatively reads TRBD1 or TRBD2 (5 bases each). V lost 4 bases to trimming and J lost 7 bases, with 13 bases between them. The CDR3 consists of 13 residues. Germline loops: CDR1 MNHEY, CDR2 SMNVEV (reference sequence). CDR3 sequence (DNA): TGTGCCAGCAGTTGGGACCTCCGGAGGACCCAGTACTTC. This encodes CASSWDLRRTQYF.

This clonotype came up many times. The chain combines TRBV4-3 with TRBJ2-3; D uncertain. Germline assignment: CDR1 LGHNA and CDR2 YSLEER. Trimming took 4 bases from V and 5 from J, leaving 10 bases between them. This CDR3 has 13 amino acids. In DNA form, the CDR3 reads TGCGCCAGCAGCCTAAATCTAGGAGATACGCAGTATTTT. Translating gives CASSLNLGDTQYF.

This clonotype was recorded at least ten times. The V call is TRBV6-5, the J call TRBJ2-3; 12 bases are a match to TRBD2. The CDR3 totals 13 residues. Germline loops: CDR1 MNHEY, CDR2 SVGAGI. Trimming took 7 bases from V and 9 from J; bases not matched to a gene: 5. CDR3 nucleotides: TGTGCCAGCAAAGGACTAGCGGGGTGGACGCAGTATTTT. This encodes CASKGLAGWTQYF.

This clonotype was seen just once. The gene calls are TRBV7-2 and TRBJ1-5, with unresolved D. V lost 0 bases and J 7 bases, leaving 7 bases between the germline ends. CDR1 SGHTA and CDR2 FQGNSA come from the germline V gene. The CDR3 length is 13 residues. In nucleotides, the CDR3 is TGTGCCAGCAGCTTAGCCCCAGAGCAGCCCCAGCATTTT. Encoded protein: CASSLAPEQPQHF.

J is TRBJ2-7 and V is TRBV28, with D uncertain. The CDR3 sequence is 15 residues long. Germline V gene sequence: CDR1 MDHEN, CDR2 SYDVKM. Between the trimmed V and J ends, which lost 2 bases and 2 bases, there was a span of 13 bases. This CDR3 is CASSLGSFPTYEQYF. CDR3 bases: TGTGCCAGCAGTTTAGGAAGTTTCCCTACCTACGAGCAGTACTTC.

The J gene is TRBJ2-3, the V gene TRBV6-5, with 12 bases aligning to TRBD2. CDR1 is MNHEY, CDR2 SVGAGI, per germline. The junction had 8 bases not matched to a gene; V was cut back by 4 bases and J by 9 bases. This CDR3 spans 15 amino acids. The CDR3 here is CASSSGLAGIDTQYF. The CDR3 bases are TGTGCCAGCAGTTCCGGACTAGCGGGGATAGACACGCAGTATTTT.

In its sample, this clonotype was seen a few times. V and J are TRBV30 and TRBJ2-5; 13 nucleotides align to TRBD2. CDR3 length equals 17 residues. Trimming at V came to 1 base and at J to 3 bases, leaving 8 bases not matched to a gene. The germline gives CDR1 GTSNPN, CDR2 SVGIG (reference sequence). CDR3 amino acids: CAWSATSGGMGKETQYF. The DNA of the CDR3 is TGTGCCTGGAGTGCGACTAGCGGGGGGATGGGGAAAGAGACCCAGTACTTC.

This clonotype was recorded at least ten times. The CDR3 is CASSTGTGGDEQFF. CDR3 in DNA: TGTGCCAGCAGCACCGGGACAGGGGGCGATGAGCAGTTCTTC. The genes are TRBV7-9 and TRBJ2-1; 12 bases align to TRBD1. V shed 5 bases, J shed 8 bases, and the junction held 4 bases outside the gene matches. From germline, CDR1 is SEHNR and CDR2 FQNEAQ (reference sequence). CDR3 length: 14 residues.